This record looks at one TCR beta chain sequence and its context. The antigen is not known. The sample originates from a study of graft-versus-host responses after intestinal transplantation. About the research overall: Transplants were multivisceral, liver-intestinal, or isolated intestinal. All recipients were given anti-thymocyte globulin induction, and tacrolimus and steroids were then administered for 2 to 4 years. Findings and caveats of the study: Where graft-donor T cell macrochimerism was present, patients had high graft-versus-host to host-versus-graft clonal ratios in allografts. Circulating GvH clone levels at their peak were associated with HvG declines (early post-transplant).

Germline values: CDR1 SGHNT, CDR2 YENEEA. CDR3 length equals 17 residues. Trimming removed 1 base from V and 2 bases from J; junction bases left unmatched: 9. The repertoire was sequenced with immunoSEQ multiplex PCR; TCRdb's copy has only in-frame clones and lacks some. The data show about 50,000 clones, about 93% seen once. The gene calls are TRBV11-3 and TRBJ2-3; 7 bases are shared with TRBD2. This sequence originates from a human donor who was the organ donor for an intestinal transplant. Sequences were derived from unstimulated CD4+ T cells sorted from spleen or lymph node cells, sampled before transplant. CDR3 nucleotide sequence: TGTGCCAGCAGCTTAGGCAATGGGCGGGAGAACACAGATACGCAGTATTTT. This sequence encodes CASSLGNGRENTDTQYF.